Each of the 19 T cell receptor beta chains below was sequenced from the same sample in a study of OX40 agonist ivuxolimab in advanced cancers. Produced via immunoSEQ multiplex PCR; TCRdb's table is partial and in-frame only. The data show about 110,000 clones, with roughly 90% seen just once and 0.66% held by the top ten. The sequencing here drew on CD4+ or CD8+ T cells sorted from blood, taken in a trial of the OX40 agonist ivuxolimab. These receptors were collected from an adult with an advanced solid tumor such as melanoma, head and neck, liver or kidney cancer.

This rearrangement joins TRBV29-1 to TRBJ1-1, with a weak D call TRBD1 (6 bases). This CDR3 region has 14 residues. Trimming took 4 bases from V and 0 from J, leaving 12 bases between them. The germline gives CDR1 SQVTM, CDR2 ANQGSEA. The CDR3 reads CSVARQVMNTEAFF. CDR3 bases: TGCAGCGTTGCCAGACAGGTAATGAACACTGAAGCTTTCTTT.

This clone appeared once. The chain links TRBV5-4 to TRBJ2-7; TRBD1 matches at 8 bases. The germline gives CDR1 SGHNT, CDR2 YYREEE (reference sequence). The V segment lost 2 bases and the J segment 7 bases; nucleotides outside the gene matches: 8. The CDR3 is 14 amino acids. CDR3 coding DNA: TGTGCCAGCAGCTTACCGGGACAGGCAGGGGAGCAGTACTTC. It is translated as CASSLPGQAGEQYF.

The chain uses TRBV7-3 and TRBJ2-1, with D perhaps given as TRBD1 or TRBD2 (6 bases each). Germline V gives CDR1 SGHTA, CDR2 FQGTGA. The CDR3 length is 16 residues. Trimming removed 2 bases at V and 0 bases at J, with 11 bases between. This chain's CDR3 is CASSLWGASSYNEQFF. CDR3 coding DNA: TGTGCCAGCAGCTTATGGGGGGCCAGCTCCTACAATGAGCAGTTCTTC.

The genes are TRBV11-3 and TRBJ1-6, with 9 bases identical to TRBD1. CDR1 and CDR2 from the germline V gene are SGHNT and YENEEA. This CDR3 has 17 amino acids. Unmatched junction bases numbered 10, after V lost 0 bases and J lost 10 bases. CDR3 amino acids: CASSLERSGTGRSPLHF. In nucleotides, the CDR3 is TGTGCCAGCAGCTTAGAGCGGAGTGGGACAGGGAGATCACCCCTCCACTTT. Based on the CDR3 plus reference TRBV11-3 and TRBJ1-6, the full variable domain is EAGVVQSPRYKIIEKKQPVAFWCNPISGHNTLYWYLQNLGQGPELLIRYENEEAVDDSQLPKDRFSAERLKGVDSTLKIQPAELGDSAVYLCASSLERSGTGRSPLHFGNGTRLTVT.

This clone was detected only once. The chain couples TRBV12-5 to TRBJ2-1; no definite D call. Germline-derived CDR1 and CDR2 are LGHNT and FRNRAP. The CDR3 contains 13 residues. V dropped 3 bases and J dropped 5 bases, with 8 bases sitting between them. In nucleotides, the CDR3 is TGTGCTAGTGGTTTCTGGGCAGACAATGAGCAGTTCTTC. Translated: CASGFWADNEQFF.

V usage is TRBV9 and J usage is TRBJ2-7, with D unresolved. Germline values: CDR1 SGDLS, CDR2 YYNGEE. The CDR3 totals 15 residues. The ends were cut back, 0 bases at V and 0 bases at J, with 10 bases in the middle. The CDR3 loop is CASSVGPASSYEQYF. The DNA for the CDR3 is TGTGCCAGCAGCGTAGGTCCAGCATCCTCCTACGAGCAGTACTTC.

The chain combines TRBV6-6 with TRBJ2-5; D ambiguous. V was trimmed by 2 bases and J by 2 bases, leaving 6 bases between them. The CDR3 is 13 amino acids. CDR1 and CDR2 from the germline V gene are MNHNY and SVGAGI (reference sequence). DNA for the CDR3: TGTGCCAGCAGTTACGTCAGACAAGAGACCCAGTACTTC. This encodes CASSYVRQETQYF.

The gene calls are TRBV19 and TRBJ2-1; D is undetermined. This CDR3 is 16 amino acids long. Germline CDR1 is LNHDA and CDR2 is SQIVND (reference sequence). Trimming took 3 bases from V and 2 from J, leaving 14 bases between them. The CDR3: CASSMGQPSPYNEQFF. Written as DNA, the CDR3 is TGTGCCAGTAGTATGGGCCAGCCTTCACCCTACAATGAGCAGTTCTTC.

The chain is built from TRBV5-1 and TRBJ1-1; TRBD1 aligns across 8 bases. The CDR3 totals 13 residues. The germline CDR1 and CDR2 sequences are SGHRS and YFSETQ. Germline trimming cut 3 bases from V and 8 bases from J; bases unmatched to any gene: 6. The CDR3 loop reads CASSSGTGQEAFF. CDR3 nucleotide sequence: TGCGCCAGCAGCTCCGGGACAGGACAAGAAGCTTTCTTT.

The chain has TRBV2 and TRBJ2-7, with TRBD2 matching 10 bases. This CDR3 contains 16 residues. J gave up 7 bases and V 10 bases, and 19 bases lay outside the gene matches. The germline V gene has CDR1 SNHLY and CDR2 FYNNEI. CDR3 sequence: CATSKPLAGARGEQYF. The CDR3 DNA is TGTGCCACCTCTAAGCCGCTAGCGGGGGCCCGGGGGGAGCAGTACTTC.

V usage is TRBV4-1 and J usage is TRBJ1-2; D uncertain. The ends were cut back, 0 bases at V and 2 bases at J, with 7 bases in the middle. Germline CDR1 reads MGHRA; CDR2 reads YSYEKL. This CDR3 is 14 amino acids long. This CDR3 is CASSQEAANYGYTF. In DNA form, the CDR3 reads TGCGCCAGCAGCCAAGAAGCCGCGAACTATGGCTACACCTTC.

The rearrangement joins TRBV2 to TRBJ2-3; TRBD2 aligns across 8 bases. The CDR3 totals 15 residues. Trimming removed 6 bases from V and 2 bases from J; junction bases left unmatched: 7. Germline V CDR1 and CDR2: SNHLY, FYNNEI. CDR3 nucleotides: TGTGCCAGCAGGGAGCGGGGGCTACCCACAGATACGCAGTATTTT. This translates into CASRERGLPTDTQYF. Using reference TRBV2 and TRBJ2-3 for the parts outside the CDR3, the full variable domain is EPEVTQTPSHQVTQMGQEVILRCVPISNHLYFYWYRQILGQKVEFLVSFYNNEISEKSEIFDDQFSVERPDGSNFTLKIRSTKLEDSAMYFCASRERGLPTDTQYFGPGTRLTVL.

Remarks on this clone: Mismatch with germline at one junction end may stem from a read error. The chain joins TRBV7-7 to TRBJ2-5, with D possibly matching TRBD2 (7 bases). In germline, CDR1 is SSHAT, CDR2 FNYEAQ (reference sequence). The CDR3 sequence is 16 residues long. The CDR3 protein is CASSQGNAQGGETQYF. The CDR3, as DNA: TGTGCTAGCAGCCAGGGCAATGCACAGGGAGGGGAGACCCAGTACTTC.

This clone has just one count. The J gene is TRBJ2-5, the V gene TRBV28; 8 nucleotides line up with TRBD1. V gave up 7 bases and J gave up 4 bases; unmatched junction bases: 11. CDR3 size: 15 residues. Per the germline V gene, CDR1 is MDHEN and CDR2 is SYDVKM. The DNA of the CDR3 is TGTGCCAGCACGATCCTGGGACAGGAGGTAGAGACCCAGTACTTC. It translates to CASTILGQEVETQYF.

The rearrangement uses TRBV6-4 and TRBJ1-1, with D uncertain. Looked up from germline, CDR1 is MRHNA and CDR2 is SNTAGT. With 5 bases removed from V and 0 bases from J, the gap between germline ends came to 7 bases. CDR3 length: 13 residues. In DNA, the CDR3 is TGTGCCAGCAGTTCCCAGCTGAACACTGAAGCTTTCTTT. Protein sequence: CASSSQLNTEAFF.

The chain joins TRBV30 to TRBJ2-1, with TRBD2 matching over 10 bases. Germline-derived CDR1 and CDR2 are GTSNPN and SVGIG (reference sequence). The V gene end was trimmed by 4 bases and the J gene end by 3 bases; junction bases not matched to a gene: 3. This CDR3 spans 14 amino acids. This CDR3 reads CAWKLAGRYNEQFF. CDR3 DNA: TGTGCCTGGAAACTAGCGGGACGCTACAATGAGCAGTTCTTC.

In DNA, the CDR3 is TGTGCCAGCAGCCCACGACTAGCGGGAGGAGGTACAGATACGCAGTATTTT. Its translation is CASSPRLAGGGTDTQYF. J is TRBJ2-3 and V is TRBV9; TRBD2 matches at 13 bases. The CDR3 sequence is 17 residues long. V lost 4 bases to trimming and J lost 3 bases; unmatched junction nucleotides: 8. Germline CDR1 SGDLS, CDR2 YYNGEE.

The J gene is TRBJ1-2, the V gene TRBV6-1, with D tentatively TRBD1 (6 bases). The CDR3 has 15 amino acids. Germline V gene sequence: CDR1 MNHNS, CDR2 SASEGT. Trimming stripped 5 bases from V and 2 bases from J, with 15 bases between. CDR3 nucleotides: TGTGCCAGCAGTTCGACAGGCGTGCTCAACTATGGCTACACCTTC. Protein: CASSSTGVLNYGYTF.

V usage is TRBV27 and J usage is TRBJ1-1; a possible D gene is TRBD1 (5 bases). Germline CDR1 MNHEY, CDR2 SMNVEV (reference sequence). The CDR3 totals 14 residues. Between the trimmed V and J ends, which lost 0 bases and 6 bases, there was a span of 11 bases. CDR3 residues: CASSLSQGIPEAFF. The CDR3 bases are TGTGCCAGCAGTTTATCCCAGGGAATCCCTGAAGCTTTCTTT.